Below are 14 T cell receptor beta chains sequenced from a single sample in a study of OX40 agonist ivuxolimab in advanced cancers. Library prep was done by the immunoSEQ multiplex PCR assay. TCRdb obtained this table from immuneACCESS and retained in-frame rearrangements with V and J assigned. These tables miss some clones; where compared with another copy, unresolved V genes account for less than half of the shortfall, and the remainder is unexplained. The sample table lists 65,000 to 90,000 clones, over 80% of them with a count of one. The ten largest make up 0.4% to 0.55% of the sample. The sequences come from CD4+ or CD8+ T cells sorted from blood, collected in a trial of the OX40 agonist ivuxolimab. The receptors come from an adult with an advanced solid tumor such as melanoma, head and neck, liver or kidney cancer.

The V call is TRBV5-1, the J call TRBJ2-2; 9 bases agree with TRBD2. This CDR3 is 17 amino acids long. The ends lost 2 bases at V and 1 base at J; junction bases unmatched: 6. The V gene's germline CDR1 is SGHRS and CDR2 YFSETQ. The CDR3 reads CASSFVAGGLNTGELFF. As DNA, the CDR3 is TGCGCCAGCAGCTTCGTTGCGGGAGGGCTGAACACCGGGGAGCTGTTTTTT.

The chain is built from TRBV29-1 and TRBJ2-7; perhaps TRBD1 as D (7 bases). This CDR3 comprises 13 residues. The V gene lost 4 bases and the J gene lost 0 bases, with 10 bases spanning the gap. The germline gives CDR1 SQVTM, CDR2 ANQGSEA. The CDR3 bases are TGCAGCGTTGGGCAGGGGGGCTCCTACGAGCAGTACTTC. Translating gives CSVGQGGSYEQYF.

The gene calls are TRBV15 and TRBJ2-1; 8 positions agree with TRBD2. This CDR3 comprises 17 residues. Germline V gene lookup returns CDR1 LNHNV and CDR2 YYDKDF (reference sequence). V shed 1 base and J 1 base; nucleotides not matched to a gene: 6. CDR3 loop: CATSRVPGGGSYNEQFF. Written as DNA, the CDR3 is TGTGCCACCAGCAGAGTCCCGGGAGGGGGGTCCTACAATGAGCAGTTCTTC.

The chain has TRBV9 and TRBJ2-1; D gene uncertain. Germline V gene data show CDR1 as SGDLS and CDR2 as YYNGEE. Between the trimmed V and J ends, which lost 6 bases and 0 bases, there was a span of 13 bases. This CDR3 has 15 amino acids. The DNA for the CDR3 is TGTGCCAGCACCCTCAGCCCTAACTCCTACAATGAGCAGTTCTTC. It yields the protein CASTLSPNSYNEQFF.

This rearrangement joins TRBV5-5 to TRBJ1-5, with TRBD1 identical over 7 bases. This CDR3 spans 15 amino acids. Trimming removed 0 bases from V and 3 bases from J; junction bases left unmatched: 3. The germline V gene encodes CDR1 SGHKS and CDR2 YYEKEE (reference sequence). The CDR3 protein is CASSLVTGANQPQHF. In DNA form, the CDR3 reads TGTGCCAGCAGCTTGGTCACAGGGGCCAATCAGCCCCAGCATTTT.

This clone was seen a few times. V is TRBV28 and J is TRBJ2-1; 13 bases agree with TRBD2. Looked up from germline, CDR1 is MDHEN and CDR2 is SYDVKM. The length of the CDR3 is 15 residues. Unmatched junction bases numbered 5, after V lost 6 bases and J lost 6 bases. The CDR3 loop reads CASSRTSGGFNEQFF. Written as DNA, the CDR3 is TGTGCCAGCAGCCGGACTAGCGGGGGTTTCAATGAGCAGTTCTTC.

This chain uses TRBV10-3 with TRBJ2-7, with 9 bases aligning to TRBD1. This CDR3 is 14 amino acids long. Germline V CDR1 and CDR2: ENHRY, SYGVKD. V shed 4 bases and J 3 bases; nucleotides not matched to a gene: 4. The CDR3 region is CAISAGQGGYEQYF. Here the CDR3 DNA reads TGTGCCATCAGTGCGGGACAGGGAGGCTACGAGCAGTACTTC.

This sequence joins TRBV4-1 and TRBJ2-7, with D tentatively TRBD2 (5 bases). V lost 0 bases and J lost 2, with 14 bases in between. CDR3 length: 16 amino acids. Germline V gene sequence: CDR1 MGHRA, CDR2 YSYEKL. The CDR3 sequence is CASSQEWIGIPYEQYF. CDR3 DNA: TGCGCCAGCAGCCAAGAGTGGATCGGGATTCCCTACGAGCAGTACTTC.

This rearrangement joins TRBV11-2 to TRBJ2-2; weak D call: TRBD1 (6 bases). This CDR3 has 16 residues. Germline CDR1 reads SGHAT; CDR2 reads FQNNGV. Trimming took off 5 bases at V and 1 base at J, with 14 bases between the two ends. CDR3 residues: CASSKLQGKNTGELFF. CDR3 sequence (DNA): TGTGCCAGCAGCAAACTGCAGGGGAAGAACACCGGGGAGCTGTTTTTT.

The chain has TRBV30 and TRBJ2-7; 9 bases match TRBD2. The germline V gene encodes CDR1 GTSNPN and CDR2 SVGIG (reference sequence). V was pared by 2 bases and J by 3 bases, with 5 bases of the junction left unmatched. The CDR3 is 14 amino acids. CDR3 in DNA: TGTGCCTGGAGTAAAGCGGGAGGACTCTACGAGCAGTACTTC. Protein product: CAWSKAGGLYEQYF.

The CDR3 loop reads CASSFLRDEQFF. As DNA, the CDR3 is TGCGCCAGCAGCTTCCTCCGGGATGAGCAGTTCTTC. This chain links TRBV5-1 with TRBJ2-1; D not resolved. Germline V gene data show CDR1 as SGHRS and CDR2 as YFSETQ. The germline V and J ends were trimmed by 2 bases and 8 bases, with 8 bases remaining between them. This CDR3 has 12 residues.

V and J are TRBV19 and TRBJ2-7; D tentatively reads TRBD1 or TRBD2 (6 bases each). Germline loops: CDR1 LNHDA, CDR2 SQIVND (reference sequence). There are 15 residues in the CDR3. With 6 bases removed from V and 5 bases from J, the gap between germline ends came to 20 bases. In DNA form, the CDR3 reads TGTGCCAGTAGCCCTAAGACGGGGGCCCCAGACGAGCAGTACTTC. Translating gives CASSPKTGAPDEQYF.

This clone was seen just once. The chain combines TRBV5-1 with TRBJ2-2, with 11 bases lining up with TRBD2. V shed 1 base, J shed 0 bases, and the junction held 11 bases outside the gene matches. Per the germline V gene, CDR1 is SGHRS and CDR2 is YFSETQ. CDR3 length equals 20 residues. CDR3: CASSLKVASGRTTNTGELFF. The DNA of the CDR3 is TGCGCCAGCAGCTTGAAGGTGGCTAGCGGGAGGACCACGAACACCGGGGAGCTGTTTTTT.

V usage is TRBV27 and J usage is TRBJ1-3; 8 positions agree with TRBD1. In germline, CDR1 is MNHEY, CDR2 SMNVEV (reference sequence). The trim removed 2 bases at V and 1 base at J, leaving 1 base unmatched. The CDR3 contains 15 residues. DNA for the CDR3: TGTGCCAGCAGTTTAGACAGGGGTTCTGGAAACACCATATATTTT. Its translation: CASSLDRGSGNTIYF.